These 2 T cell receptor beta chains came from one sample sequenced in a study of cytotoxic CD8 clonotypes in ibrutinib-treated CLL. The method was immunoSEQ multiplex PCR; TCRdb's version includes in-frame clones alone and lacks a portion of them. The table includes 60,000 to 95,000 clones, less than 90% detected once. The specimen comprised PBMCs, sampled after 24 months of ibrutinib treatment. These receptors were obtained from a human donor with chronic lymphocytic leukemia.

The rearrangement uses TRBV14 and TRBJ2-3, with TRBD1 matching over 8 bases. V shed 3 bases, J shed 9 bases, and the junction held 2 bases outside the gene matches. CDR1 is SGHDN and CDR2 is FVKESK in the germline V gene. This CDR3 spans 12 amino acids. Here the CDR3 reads CASSQDRVTQYF. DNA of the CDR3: TGTGCCAGCAGCCAGGACAGGGTGACGCAGTATTTT. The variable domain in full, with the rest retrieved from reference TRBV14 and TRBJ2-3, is EAGVTQFPSHSVIEKGQTVTLRCDPISGHDNLYWYRRVMGKEIKFLLHFVKESKQDESGMPNNRFLAERTGGTYSTLKVQPAELEDSGVYFCASSQDRVTQYFGPGTRLTVL.

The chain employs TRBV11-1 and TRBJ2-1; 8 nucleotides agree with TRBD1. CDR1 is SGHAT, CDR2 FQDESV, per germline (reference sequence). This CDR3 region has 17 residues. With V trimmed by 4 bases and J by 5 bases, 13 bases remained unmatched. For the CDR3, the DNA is TGTGCCAGCAGCTGGGGCCCCGGACAGGGTACGAACAATGAGCAGTTCTTC. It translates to CASSWGPGQGTNNEQFF.